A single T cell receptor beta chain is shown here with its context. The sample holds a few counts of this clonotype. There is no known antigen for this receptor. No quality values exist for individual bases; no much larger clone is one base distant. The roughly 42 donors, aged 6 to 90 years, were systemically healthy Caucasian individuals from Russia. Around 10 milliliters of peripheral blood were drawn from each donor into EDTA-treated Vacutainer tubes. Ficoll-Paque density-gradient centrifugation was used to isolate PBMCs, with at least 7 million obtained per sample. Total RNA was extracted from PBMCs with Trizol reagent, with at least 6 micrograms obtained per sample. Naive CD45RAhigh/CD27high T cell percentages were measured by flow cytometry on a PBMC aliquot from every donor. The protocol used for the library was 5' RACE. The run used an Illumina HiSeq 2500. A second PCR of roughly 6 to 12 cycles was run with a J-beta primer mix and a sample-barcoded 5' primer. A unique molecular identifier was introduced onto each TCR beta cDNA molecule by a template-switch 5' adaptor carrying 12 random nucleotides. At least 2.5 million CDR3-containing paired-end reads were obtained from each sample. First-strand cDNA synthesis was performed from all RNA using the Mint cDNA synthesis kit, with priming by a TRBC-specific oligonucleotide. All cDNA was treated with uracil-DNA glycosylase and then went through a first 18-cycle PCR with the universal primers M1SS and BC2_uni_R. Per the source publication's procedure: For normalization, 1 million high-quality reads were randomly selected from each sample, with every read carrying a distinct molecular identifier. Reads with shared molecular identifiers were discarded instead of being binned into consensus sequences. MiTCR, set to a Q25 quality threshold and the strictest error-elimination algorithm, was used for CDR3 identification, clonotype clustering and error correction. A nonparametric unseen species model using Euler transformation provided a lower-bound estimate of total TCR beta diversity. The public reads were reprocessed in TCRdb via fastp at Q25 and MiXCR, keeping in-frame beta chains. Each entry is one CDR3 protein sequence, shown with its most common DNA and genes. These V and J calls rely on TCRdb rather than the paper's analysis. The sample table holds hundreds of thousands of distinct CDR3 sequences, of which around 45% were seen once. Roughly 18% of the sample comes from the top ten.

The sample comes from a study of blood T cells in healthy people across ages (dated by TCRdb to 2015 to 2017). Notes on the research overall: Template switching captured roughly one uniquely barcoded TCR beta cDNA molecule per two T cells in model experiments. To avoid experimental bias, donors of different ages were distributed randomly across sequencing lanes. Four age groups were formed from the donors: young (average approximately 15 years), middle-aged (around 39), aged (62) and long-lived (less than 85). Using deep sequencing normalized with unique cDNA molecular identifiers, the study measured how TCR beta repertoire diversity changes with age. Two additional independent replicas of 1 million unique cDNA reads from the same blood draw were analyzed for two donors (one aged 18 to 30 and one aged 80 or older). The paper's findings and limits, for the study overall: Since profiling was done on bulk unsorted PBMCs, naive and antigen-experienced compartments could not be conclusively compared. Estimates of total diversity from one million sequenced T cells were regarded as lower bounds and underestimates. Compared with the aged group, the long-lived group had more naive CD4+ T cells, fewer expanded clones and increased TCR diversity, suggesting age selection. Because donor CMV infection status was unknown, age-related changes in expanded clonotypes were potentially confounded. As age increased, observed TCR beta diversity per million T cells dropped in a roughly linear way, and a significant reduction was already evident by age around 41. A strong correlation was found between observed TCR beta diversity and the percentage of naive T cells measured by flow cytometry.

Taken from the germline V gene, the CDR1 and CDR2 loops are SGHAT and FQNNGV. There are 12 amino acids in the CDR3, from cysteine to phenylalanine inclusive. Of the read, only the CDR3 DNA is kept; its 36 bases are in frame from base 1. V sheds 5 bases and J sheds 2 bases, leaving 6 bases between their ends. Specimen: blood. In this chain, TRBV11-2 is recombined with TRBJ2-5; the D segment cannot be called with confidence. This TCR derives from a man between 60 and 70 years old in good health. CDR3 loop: CASSHFQETQYF. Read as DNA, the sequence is TGTGCCAGCAGCCATTTTCAAGAGACCCAGTACTTC.